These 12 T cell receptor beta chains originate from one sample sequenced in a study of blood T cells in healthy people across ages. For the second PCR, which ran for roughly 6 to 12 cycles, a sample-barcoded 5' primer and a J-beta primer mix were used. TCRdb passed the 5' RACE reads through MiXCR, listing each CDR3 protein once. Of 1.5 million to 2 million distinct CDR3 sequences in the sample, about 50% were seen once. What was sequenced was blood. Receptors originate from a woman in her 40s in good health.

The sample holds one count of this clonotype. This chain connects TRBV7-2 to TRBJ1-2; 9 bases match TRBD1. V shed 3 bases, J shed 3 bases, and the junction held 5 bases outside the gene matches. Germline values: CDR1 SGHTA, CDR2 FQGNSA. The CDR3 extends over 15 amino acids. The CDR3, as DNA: TGTGCCAGCAGCTTTCCAAGGACAGGGGACTATGGCTACACCTTC. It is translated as CASSFPRTGDYGYTF. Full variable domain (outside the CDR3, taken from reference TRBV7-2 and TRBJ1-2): GAGVSQSPSNKVTEKGKDVELRCDPISGHTALYWYRQSLGQGLEFLIYFQGNSAPDKSGLPSDRFSAERTGGSVSTLTIQRTQQEDSAVYLCASSFPRTGDYGYTFGSGTRLTVV.

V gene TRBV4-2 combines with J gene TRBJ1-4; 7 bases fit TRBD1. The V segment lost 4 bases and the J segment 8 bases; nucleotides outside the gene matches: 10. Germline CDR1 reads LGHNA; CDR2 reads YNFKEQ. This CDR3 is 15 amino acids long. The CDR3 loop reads CASSPKRDRIEKLFF. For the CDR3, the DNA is TGTGCCAGCAGCCCCAAACGGGACAGAATCGAAAAACTGTTTTTT.

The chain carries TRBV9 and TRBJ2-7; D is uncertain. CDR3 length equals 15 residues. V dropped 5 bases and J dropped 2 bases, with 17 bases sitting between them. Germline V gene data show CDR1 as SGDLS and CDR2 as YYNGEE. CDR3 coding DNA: TGTGCCAGCAGTGCACAACCCCAGGCTACCTACGAGCAGTACTTC. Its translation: CASSAQPQATYEQYF.

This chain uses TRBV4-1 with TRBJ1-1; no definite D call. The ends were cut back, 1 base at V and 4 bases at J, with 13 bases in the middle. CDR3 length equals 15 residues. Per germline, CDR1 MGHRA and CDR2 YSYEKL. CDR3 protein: CASSQGTGRSTEAFF. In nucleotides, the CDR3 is TGCGCCAGCAGCCAAGGGACCGGGAGATCCACTGAAGCTTTCTTT.

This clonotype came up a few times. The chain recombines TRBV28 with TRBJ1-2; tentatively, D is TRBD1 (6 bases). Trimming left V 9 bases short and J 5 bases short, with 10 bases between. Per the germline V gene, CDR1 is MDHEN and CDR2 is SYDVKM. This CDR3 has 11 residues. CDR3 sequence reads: CARGGPYGYTF. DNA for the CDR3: TGTGCCAGGGGGGGCCCATATGGCTACACCTTC.

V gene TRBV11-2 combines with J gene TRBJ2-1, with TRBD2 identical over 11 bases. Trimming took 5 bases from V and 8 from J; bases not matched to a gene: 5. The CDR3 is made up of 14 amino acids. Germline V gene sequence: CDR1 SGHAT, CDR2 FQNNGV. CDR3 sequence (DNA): TGTGCCAGCAGCGAAATTAGCGGGGGGGATGAGCAGTTCTTC. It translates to CASSEISGGDEQFF.

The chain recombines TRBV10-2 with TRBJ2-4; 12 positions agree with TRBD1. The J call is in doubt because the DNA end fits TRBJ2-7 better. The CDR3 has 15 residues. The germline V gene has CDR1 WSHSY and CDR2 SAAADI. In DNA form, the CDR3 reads TGCGCCAGCAGAGAGGGACAGGGGGCCGACTACGAGCAGTACTTC. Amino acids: CASREGQGADYEQYF.

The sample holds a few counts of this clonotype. CDR3 residues: CASRGLGATNEKLFF. For the CDR3, the DNA is TGCGCCAGCAGGGGTTTGGGGGCGACTAATGAAAAACTGTTTTTT. V and J are TRBV5-1 and TRBJ1-4; D is possibly TRBD1 (6 bases). The CDR3 runs 15 residues. V lost 5 bases to trimming and J lost 2 bases, with 13 bases between them. Per the germline V gene, CDR1 is SGHRS and CDR2 is YFSETQ.

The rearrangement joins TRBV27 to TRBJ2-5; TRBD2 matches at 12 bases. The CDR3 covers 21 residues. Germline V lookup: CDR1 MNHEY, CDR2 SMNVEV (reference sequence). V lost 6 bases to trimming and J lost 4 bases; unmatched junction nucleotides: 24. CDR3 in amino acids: CASSPLRGLAGGPTLVETQYF. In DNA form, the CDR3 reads TGTGCCAGCAGCCCACTCAGGGGGCTAGCGGGGGGGCCAACTTTAGTAGAGACCCAGTACTTC.

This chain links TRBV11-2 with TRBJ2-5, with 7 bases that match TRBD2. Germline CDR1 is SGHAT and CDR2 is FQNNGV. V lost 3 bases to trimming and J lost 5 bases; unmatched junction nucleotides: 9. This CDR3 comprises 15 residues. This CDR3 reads CASSFPGGVWETQYF. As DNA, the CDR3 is TGTGCCAGCAGCTTCCCGGGGGGTGTGTGGGAGACCCAGTACTTC. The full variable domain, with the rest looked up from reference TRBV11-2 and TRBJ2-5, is EAGVAQSPRYKIIEKRQSVAFWCNPISGHATLYWYQQILGQGPKLLIQFQNNGVVDDSQLPKDRFSAERLKGVDSTLKIQPAKLEDSAVYLCASSFPGGVWETQYFGPGTRLLVL.

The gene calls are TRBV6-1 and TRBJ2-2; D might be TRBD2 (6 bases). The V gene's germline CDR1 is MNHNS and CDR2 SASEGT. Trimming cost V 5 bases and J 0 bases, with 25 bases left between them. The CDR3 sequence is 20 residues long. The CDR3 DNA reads TGTGCCAGCAGTCCCCTTGGCGGGACCAGAGACTTCGCGAACACCGGGGAGCTGTTTTTT. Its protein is CASSPLGGTRDFANTGELFF.

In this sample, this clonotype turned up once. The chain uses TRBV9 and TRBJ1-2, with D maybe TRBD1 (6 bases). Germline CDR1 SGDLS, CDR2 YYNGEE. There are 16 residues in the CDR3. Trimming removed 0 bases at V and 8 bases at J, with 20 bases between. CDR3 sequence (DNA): TGTGCCAGCAGCGTAGGTCAACAGGGAACGGTGAGAGGCTACACCTTC. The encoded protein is CASSVGQQGTVRGYTF.